Listed here is a single TCR beta chain. When the RNA was reverse transcribed, random hexamers were used with an input of about 0.45 to 1 ug. An immunoSEQ multiplex PCR generated amplified TCR beta CDR3 products spanning 54 Vbeta and 13 Jbeta. TCRdb re-called the immunoSEQ multiplex PCR reads with MiXCR, one entry per CDR3 protein. Among tens of thousands of distinct CDR3 sequences, 93% were seen once, and the ten largest hold approximately 0.15%. This sample stems from a study of CD8 T cells in Susac syndrome. The CDR3 runs to 16 residues. V was pared by 0 bases and J by 9 bases, with 4 bases of the junction left unmatched. Germline values: CDR1 SGHRS, CDR2 YFSETQ.

The sequenced sample consisted of CD4+ T cells from PBMCs. V is TRBV5-1 and J is TRBJ1-6; 12 nucleotides align to TRBD1. This clonotype was sampled from a human donor with Susac syndrome. The CDR3 loop is CASSLGDRGLSSPLHF. CDR3 DNA sequence: TGCGCCAGCAGCTTGGGGGACAGGGGGCTTAGTTCACCCCTCCACTTT.